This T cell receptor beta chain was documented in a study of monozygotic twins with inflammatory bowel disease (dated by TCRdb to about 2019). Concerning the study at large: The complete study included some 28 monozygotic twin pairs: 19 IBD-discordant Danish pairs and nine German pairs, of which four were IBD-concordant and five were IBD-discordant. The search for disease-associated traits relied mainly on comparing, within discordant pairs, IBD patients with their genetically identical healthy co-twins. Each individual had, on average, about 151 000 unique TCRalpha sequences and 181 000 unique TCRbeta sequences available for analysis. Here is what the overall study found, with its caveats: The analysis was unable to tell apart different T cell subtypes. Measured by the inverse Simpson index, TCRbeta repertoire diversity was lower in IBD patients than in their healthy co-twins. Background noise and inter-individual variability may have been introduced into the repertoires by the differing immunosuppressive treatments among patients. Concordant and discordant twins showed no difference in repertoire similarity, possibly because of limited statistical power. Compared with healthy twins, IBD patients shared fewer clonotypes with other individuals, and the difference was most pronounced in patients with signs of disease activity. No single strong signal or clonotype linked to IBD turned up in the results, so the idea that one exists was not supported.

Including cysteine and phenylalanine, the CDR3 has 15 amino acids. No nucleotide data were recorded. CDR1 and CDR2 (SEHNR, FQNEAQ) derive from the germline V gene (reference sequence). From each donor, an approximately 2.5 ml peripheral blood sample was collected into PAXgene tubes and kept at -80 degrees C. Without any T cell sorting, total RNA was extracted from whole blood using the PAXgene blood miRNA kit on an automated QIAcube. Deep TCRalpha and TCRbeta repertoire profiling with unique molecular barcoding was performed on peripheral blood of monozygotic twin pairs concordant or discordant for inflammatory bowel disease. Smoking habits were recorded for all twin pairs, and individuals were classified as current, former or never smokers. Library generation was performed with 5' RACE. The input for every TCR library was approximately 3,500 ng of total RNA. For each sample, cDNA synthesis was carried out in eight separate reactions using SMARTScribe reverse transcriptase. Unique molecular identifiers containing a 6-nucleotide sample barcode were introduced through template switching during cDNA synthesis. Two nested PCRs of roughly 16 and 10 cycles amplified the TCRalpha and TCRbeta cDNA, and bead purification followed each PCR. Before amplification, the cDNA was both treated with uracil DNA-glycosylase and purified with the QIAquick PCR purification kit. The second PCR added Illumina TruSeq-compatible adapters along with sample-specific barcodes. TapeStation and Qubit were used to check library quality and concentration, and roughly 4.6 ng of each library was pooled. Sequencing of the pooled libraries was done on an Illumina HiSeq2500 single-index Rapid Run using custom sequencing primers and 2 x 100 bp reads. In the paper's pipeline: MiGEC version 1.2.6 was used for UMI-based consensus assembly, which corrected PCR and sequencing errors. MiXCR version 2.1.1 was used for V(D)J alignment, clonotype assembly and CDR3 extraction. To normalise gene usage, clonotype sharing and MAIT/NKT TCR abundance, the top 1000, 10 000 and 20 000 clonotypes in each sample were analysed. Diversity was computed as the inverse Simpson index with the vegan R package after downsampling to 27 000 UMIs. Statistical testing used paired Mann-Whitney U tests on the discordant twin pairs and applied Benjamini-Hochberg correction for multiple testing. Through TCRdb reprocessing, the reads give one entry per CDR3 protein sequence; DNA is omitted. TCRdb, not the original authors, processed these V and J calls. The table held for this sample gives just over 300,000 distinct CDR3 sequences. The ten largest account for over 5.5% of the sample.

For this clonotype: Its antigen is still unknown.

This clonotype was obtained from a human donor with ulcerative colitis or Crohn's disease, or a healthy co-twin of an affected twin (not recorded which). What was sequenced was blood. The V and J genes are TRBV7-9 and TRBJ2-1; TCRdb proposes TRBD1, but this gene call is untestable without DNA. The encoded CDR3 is CASSSNRDSYNEQFF.